This T cell receptor beta chain originates from a study of blood T cell repertoires in COVID-19 (dated by TCRdb to 2020 to 2021). Looking at the study overall: Samples from collaborators originated in the United States, Italy and Spain and spanned both the acute and convalescent phases of COVID-19. HLA class I and class II types, where available, came from metadata supplied by the sample provider rather than from assay-based typing. Nearly every sample came with metadata listing a de-identified subject ID, COVID-19 status, age in years and sex. The samples were drawn from the first 160 participants of the ongoing ImmuneRACE study and from 1,200 or so subjects provided by 6 global collaborators. The material from the prospective study consisted of cDNA or gDNA derived from T cells, B-cell-depleted T cells, or PBMCs. The repertoires were released in a freely available public database intended as a resource for research on the immune response to SARS-CoV-2. Subjects who had been exposed to COVID-19, were actively infected with it, or had recovered from it provided the deeply sampled blood TCRbeta repertoires that made up the dataset. Overall study results and their limits: The amount of clinical and demographic metadata varied by source and participant and was provided uncurated.

The immunoSEQ Assay, a bias-controlled multiplex PCR, was used to amplify TCRbeta CDR3 regions from genomic DNA. Under the source paper's analysis protocol: The number of nucleated cells in each sample was estimated from the amplification of reference gene primers within the assay. To quantify the absolute abundance of each unique TCRbeta CDR3 rearrangement, sequence reads were collapsed and filtered. Productive Simpson clonality was computed per sample as the square root of Simpson's diversity index over productive rearrangements. TCRdb retrieved this table from immuneACCESS and kept in-frame rearrangements only. Not all clones are present; in checked studies, unresolved V genes account for under half, and no reason is known for the remainder. The V and J calls and clone size were taken over from that table, and D and trimming were inferred from the DNA. This sample gives about 270,000 clones in total; 70% to 90% of them show up just once. The ten most abundant clones make up approximately 9.6% of the sample.

Participants in the prospective study were aged roughly 18 to 90 years, lived in under 30 United States geographic areas, and enrolled through a virtual design. In the prospective study, participants were assigned to cohorts based on the clinical history participants reported in a screening survey and a study questionnaire. In the prospective study, whole blood, serum and a nasopharyngeal or oropharyngeal swab were collected from each participant by mobile phlebotomists. Participants in the prospective study had the option to provide additional blood draws and questionnaires over an approximately 2-month period. Before DNA extraction, blood samples from the prospective study were shipped at room temperature or frozen. Details on this clone: What this receptor recognizes is not known. No base qualities exist here, and no much larger clone lies one base off it.

This sequence was found in a woman in her forties or fifties with acute COVID-19. Sequences were obtained from PBMCs or T cells enriched from blood (not recorded which).

DNA sequence: TGTGCCAGCAGCGTGAGGGGACGAGGACTAGCGGGAAATGAGCAGTTCTTC. This is translated as CASSVRGRGLAGNEQFF. Here the chain combines TRBV9 and TRBJ2-1, with 12 bases in between that match TRBD2. CDR3 length: 17 amino acids, cysteine to phenylalanine. Kept here is only the CDR3 DNA, which spans 51 bases and is read in frame from base 1. Trimmed from V: 2 bases; trimmed from J: 7 bases; junction bases lacking a gene match: 10. The germline V gene gives CDR1 as SGDLS and CDR2 as YYNGEE. The full variable domain, completed from the reference TRBV9 and TRBJ2-1 proteins outside the CDR3, reads DSGVTQTPKHLITATGQRVTLRCSPRSGDLSVYWYQQSLDQGLQFLIQYYNGEERAKGNILERFSAQQFPDLHSELNLSSLELGDSALYFCASSVRGRGLAGNEQFFGPGTRLTVL.